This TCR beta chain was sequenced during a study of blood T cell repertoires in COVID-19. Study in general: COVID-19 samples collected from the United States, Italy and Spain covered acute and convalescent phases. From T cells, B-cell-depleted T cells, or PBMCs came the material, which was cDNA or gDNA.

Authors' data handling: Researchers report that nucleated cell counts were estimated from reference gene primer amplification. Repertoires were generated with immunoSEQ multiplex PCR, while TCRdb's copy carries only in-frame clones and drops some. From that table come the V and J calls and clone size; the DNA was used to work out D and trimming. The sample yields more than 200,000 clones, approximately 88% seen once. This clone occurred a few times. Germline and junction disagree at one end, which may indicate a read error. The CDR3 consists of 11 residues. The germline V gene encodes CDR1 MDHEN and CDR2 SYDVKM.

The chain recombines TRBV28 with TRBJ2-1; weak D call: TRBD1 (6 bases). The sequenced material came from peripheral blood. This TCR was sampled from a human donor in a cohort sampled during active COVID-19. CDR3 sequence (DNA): TGTGCCACGATAAAGACAGGACGGTCGCTCTTC. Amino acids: CATIKTGRSLF.